The clone carrying this TCR beta chain was seen a few times. The entry originates in a study of early T cells in non-severe SARS-CoV-2 infection. TCRdb reprocessed the 5' RACE reads with MiXCR, giving one entry per CDR3 protein. The table records roughly 48,000 distinct CDR3 sequences, approximately 8% of them present only once. The V gene's germline CDR1 is SEHNR and CDR2 FQNEAQ (reference sequence). The ends lost 5 bases at V and 0 bases at J; junction bases unmatched: 8. This CDR3 is built from 16 residues. This clonotype originated in an adult who was a healthcare worker with PCR-confirmed SARS-CoV-2 infection or an uninfected control (not recorded which). Sequenced: whole blood. The chain is built from TRBV7-9 and TRBJ2-3; 7 bases align to TRBD2. The CDR3 bases are TGTGCCAGCAGCCTCGATGGGGGAGGGAGCACAGATACGCAGTATTTT. The encoded protein is CASSLDGGGSTDTQYF.